One and the same sample provided the 14 T cell receptor beta chains below, sequenced in a study of spatial heterogeneity in lung cancer. Study results and limitations: Mutation tallies in tumors tracked expanded intratumoral alpha and beta TCR counts.

TCRdb re-called the 5' RACE reads through MiXCR, storing one row per CDR3 protein. The sample carries about 1,900 distinct CDR3 sequences, 20% recorded once. The sample's time point: sample taken at primary tumor resection. Their antigens remain unidentified. The sequencing used lung tumor tissue, collected at surgery. These receptors all come from a male donor with early-stage non-small cell lung cancer.

This clonotype is classed as medium-sized. The size of this beta chain means little, since it is a stray read in a library made for alpha chains. The chain recombines TRBV7-2 with TRBJ1-6, with 7 bases aligning to TRBD1. Germline V gives CDR1 SGHTA, CDR2 FQGNSA. V was clipped by 6 bases and J by 1 base; unmatched bases: 6. The CDR3 has 16 amino acids. The CDR3 loop reads CASRRPGGSYNSPLHF. The CDR3 nucleotides are TGTGCCAGCAGAAGGCCAGGGGGATCCTATAATTCACCCCTCCACTTT.

This clonotype is labeled medium-sized. This beta chain came through as a stray read in a library set up for alpha chains, and its size says little. V gene TRBV24-1 combines with J gene TRBJ2-2; 8 bases map to TRBD1. The germline gives CDR1 KGHDR, CDR2 SFDVKD. Trimming cost V 0 bases and J 0 bases; bases outside gene matches: 5. The CDR3 is 18 amino acids. As DNA, the CDR3 is TGTGCCACCAGTGATTTGCGATACAGGGGGGCGAACACCGGGGAGCTGTTTTTT. Protein sequence: CATSDLRYRGANTGELFF.

This clonotype has just one count. Because this beta chain is a stray read in a library intended to capture alpha chains, its abundance should not be given much weight. The rearrangement joins TRBV2 to TRBJ1-2; D not certain. Germline CDR1 SNHLY, CDR2 FYNNEI. CDR3 length equals 15 residues. V dropped 5 bases and J dropped 2 bases, with 15 bases sitting between them. CDR3 in amino acids: CASSYRESENYGYTF. The CDR3 bases are TGTGCCAGCAGTTATCGGGAAAGCGAGAACTATGGCTACACCTTC.

About this clonotype: The library was prepared for alpha chains; this beta chain is a stray read, so its frequency means little. The genes are TRBV28 and TRBJ2-2; 8 bases fit TRBD2. With 5 bases clipped from V and 6 bases from J, the junction kept 5 bases outside the gene matches. CDR3 length: 14 residues. CDR1 is MDHEN, CDR2 SYDVKM, per germline. The CDR3 region is CASSKTSEAGELFF. The CDR3 nucleotides are TGTGCCAGCAGTAAGACTAGCGAGGCCGGGGAGCTGTTTTTT.

As concerns this clonotype: Since it is a stray read in a library aimed at alpha chains, this beta chain has a size that is not meaningful. The chain uses TRBV29-1 and TRBJ1-1; 8 nucleotides agree with TRBD1. This CDR3 comprises 13 residues. The germline V gene encodes CDR1 SQVTM and CDR2 ANQGSEA. The junction had 9 bases not matched to a gene; V was cut back by 8 bases and J by 4 bases. The CDR3 loop reads CSTLMDRATEAFF. For the CDR3, the DNA is TGCAGCACCCTGATGGACAGGGCCACTGAAGCTTTCTTT. The complete variable domain, with remaining parts taken from reference TRBV29-1 and TRBJ1-1, reads SAVISQKPSRDICQRGTSLTIQCQVDSQVTMMFWYRQQPGQSLTLIATANQGSEATYESGFVIDKFPISRPNLTFSTLTVSNMSPEDSSIYLCSTLMDRATEAFFGQGTRLTVV.

This clonotype is labeled as large. This beta chain is an unintended read in a library built for alpha chains; its size means little. The J gene is TRBJ2-7, the V gene TRBV7-9; 9 bases match TRBD1. CDR3 length: 18 residues. The V segment lost 4 bases and the J segment 7 bases; nucleotides outside the gene matches: 20. Germline assignment: CDR1 SEHNR and CDR2 FQNEAQ (reference sequence). The CDR3 DNA sequence: TGTGCCAGCAGCTCTGGCTACGTCGGGACAGGGAGTTTTGAAGAGCAGTACGTC. This sequence encodes CASSSGYVGTGSFEEQYV.

In its sample, this clonotype was seen a few times. Since the library was made to target alpha chains, this beta chain is a stray read and its abundance is not meaningful. This chain uses TRBV5-1 with TRBJ2-3; 9 bases are shared with TRBD2. The CDR3 extends over 16 amino acids. With 4 bases clipped from V and 4 bases from J, the junction kept 10 bases outside the gene matches. Looked up from germline, CDR1 is SGHRS and CDR2 is YFSETQ. The CDR3 region is CASSRSVAGDSDTQYF. The CDR3 DNA follows: TGCGCCAGCAGCCGCTCCGTAGCGGGGGACTCAGATACGCAGTATTTT.

With respect to this clonotype: This beta chain represents an off-target read in a library built for alpha chains; its size is of limited meaning. This rearrangement joins TRBV11-2 to TRBJ2-7; D might be TRBD1 (6 bases). The CDR3 totals 14 residues. The V end was cut by 5 bases, the J end by 3 bases, with 14 bases between. Per germline, CDR1 SGHAT and CDR2 FQNNGV. The CDR3 is CASSRDTWNYEQYF. The DNA of the CDR3 is TGTGCCAGCAGCCGGGACACTTGGAACTACGAGCAGTACTTC.

Relative to its sample, this clonotype is medium-sized. Because the library targeted alpha chains, this beta chain is an off-target read whose size means little. The chain has TRBV12-3 or TRBV12-4 and TRBJ1-6; 7 bases align to TRBD1. Trimming removed 6 bases from V and 7 bases from J; junction bases left unmatched: 9. The CDR3 contains 15 residues. The CDR3 loop reads CASRTEQGLNSPLHF. CDR3 nucleotide sequence: TGTGCCAGCAGGACAGAACAGGGGTTGAATTCACCCCTCCACTTT.

Relative to its sample, this clonotype is medium-sized. Since the library was made to target alpha chains, this beta chain is a stray read and its abundance is not meaningful. This chain connects TRBV10-2 to TRBJ1-3; D not certain. The germline gives CDR1 WSHSY, CDR2 SAAADI. The CDR3 sequence is 16 residues long. The V end was cut by 5 bases, the J end by 0 bases, with 14 bases between. The CDR3 here is CASSLSPPSSGNTIYF. DNA of the CDR3: TGCGCCAGCAGTCTCAGCCCACCTTCCTCTGGAAACACCATATATTTT.

Judged by abundance, this clonotype is medium-sized (0.01 to 0.1%). This beta chain turned up in a library designed for alpha chains; as an off-target read, its abundance says little. V is TRBV15 and J is TRBJ1-4; D gene uncertain. The CDR3 runs to 15 residues. Trimming took 3 bases from V and 8 from J, leaving 16 bases between them. CDR1 and CDR2 from the germline V gene are LNHNV and YYDKDF (reference sequence). This CDR3 is CATSRTPDMAEKLFF. DNA for the CDR3: TGTGCCACCAGCAGGACCCCGGATATGGCAGAAAAACTGTTTTTT. Full variable domain (remainder filled in from reference TRBV15 and TRBJ1-4): DAMVIQNPRYQVTQFGKPVTLSCSQTLNHNVMYWYQQKSSQAPKLLFHYYDKDFNNEADTPDNFQSRRPNTSFCFLDIRSPGLGDTAMYLCATSRTPDMAEKLFFGSGTQLSVL.

Judged by abundance, this clonotype is medium-sized (0.01 to 0.1%). This beta chain is off target for a library built for alpha chains, so its abundance means little. V gene TRBV20-1 combines with J gene TRBJ2-5; TRBD2 agrees at 11 bases. The germline V gene encodes CDR1 DFQATT and CDR2 SNEGSKA (reference sequence). After removal of 5 bases from V and 4 bases from J, the junction contained 12 bases not matched to a gene. The CDR3 runs to 16 residues. The CDR3 region is CSAPFSGRAALETQYF. CDR3 in DNA: TGCAGTGCTCCCTTTAGCGGGAGGGCTGCGTTAGAGACCCAGTACTTC.

This clonotype is classed as medium-sized (0.01 to 0.1%). Because this beta chain is a stray read in a library intended to capture alpha chains, its abundance should not be given much weight. The chain links TRBV6-1 to TRBJ2-7; no clear D. Trimming shortened V by 7 bases and J by 6 bases, and 16 bases separated the two germline ends. Germline V lookup: CDR1 MNHNS, CDR2 SASEGT. This CDR3 has 13 residues. DNA of the CDR3: TGTGCCAGCAAAATAACCCGGTGGATCGAGCAGTACGTC. Its translation is CASKITRWIEQYV.

This clonotype is medium-sized within its sample. As an off-target read in a library built for alpha chains, this beta chain has a frequency of little significance. This sequence joins TRBV12-3 or TRBV12-4 and TRBJ1-5, with 10 bases identical to TRBD1. Unmatched junction bases numbered 7, after V lost 5 bases and J lost 6 bases. The CDR3 consists of 15 residues. The CDR3 is CASSTGTGVRQPQHF. The CDR3 DNA is TGTGCCAGCAGTACCGGGACAGGGGTTCGTCAGCCCCAGCATTTT.